The rows below give T cell receptor beta chains drawn from one sample of a study of blood T cell repertoires in COVID-19. Sequenced by immunoSEQ multiplex PCR; TCRdb stores in-frame clones only, minus some. The sample includes approximately 200,000 clones, about 87% of them seen just once. The sample taken for sequencing was peripheral blood. The receptor source for this set is a man between 65 and 80 years old with acute or convalescent COVID-19. CDR3s include the opening cysteine and the closing phenylalanine or tryptophan. The D gene is left open where the match is weak. A clone size is listed for some rows: how often the clone was seen (once, few, many), or a class if it is expanded.

j_call d_call clone_size v_call cdr3_nt cdr3_aa
TRBJ2-1 . once TRBV5-4 TGTGCCAGCAGCTTGGAGACAGGCCCCTACAATGAGCAGTTCTTC CASSLETGPYNEQFF
TRBJ1-2 TRBD1 . TRBV19 TGTGCCAGTAGTCCGGGGACAGGGAACTATGGCTACACCTTC CASSPGTGNYGYTF
TRBJ2-2 TRBD1 . TRBV9 TGTGCCAGCAGCCCAACCGGGACAGGGGCCGGGGAGCTGTTTTTT CASSPTGTGAGELFF
TRBJ1-5 TRBD1 once TRBV7-6 TGTGCCAGCAGCCTGGGACAGGGCTATAGCAATCAGCCCCAGCATTTT CASSLGQGYSNQPQHF
TRBJ2-1 TRBD2 . TRBV7-2 TGTGCCAGCAGCTGGACGTGGGCGGGAGGGGGGTCCTACAATGAGCAGTTCTTC CASSWTWAGGGSYNEQFF
TRBJ2-3 . . TRBV28 TGTGCCAGCAGTCCAACGACAGGACGTGCTAGCACAGATACGCAGTATTTT CASSPTTGRASTDTQYF
TRBJ1-1 TRBD1 few TRBV28 TGTGCCAGCAGTGCTCAGGGGGCCTTAATATTTACTGAAGCTTTCTTT CASSAQGALIFTEAFF
TRBJ1-2 TRBD1 . TRBV6-5 TGTGCCAGCAGAACACAGGGGGCGGGTAACTATGGCTACACCTTC CASRTQGAGNYGYTF
TRBJ1-4 TRBD1 . TRBV29-1 TGCAGCGTTGCGGGGACAGGGACGTCTGAAAAACTGTTTTTT CSVAGTGTSEKLFF
TRBJ1-1 . . TRBV6-5 TGTGCCAGCGCTTTATACCAGGTGAACACTGAAGCTTTCTTT CASALYQVNTEAFF
TRBJ2-1 . once TRBV19 TGTGCCAGTAGTCCTGACTGGTACAATGAGCAGTTCTTC CASSPDWYNEQFF
TRBJ1-4 TRBD1 . TRBV19 TGTGCCAGTAGTATCCGGACAGGGGAGAGGGAAAAACTGTTTTTT CASSIRTGEREKLFF